Below, one T cell receptor (beta chain) is given with its context. This record comes from a study of blood T cell repertoires in COVID-19. Cohorts were assigned according to the clinical history that participants reported. Libraries were prepared by immunoSEQ multiplex PCR; TCRdb keeps only in-frame clonotypes and omits some of them. The sample shows 330,000 or so clones, 70% to 90% of them seen only once. The CDR3 runs to 17 residues. Germline V gene lookup returns CDR1 LGHDT and CDR2 YNNKEL (reference sequence). With V trimmed by 6 bases and J by 4 bases, 14 bases remained unmatched. The chain uses TRBV3-1 (or the pseudogene TRBV3-2) and TRBJ2-7; TRBD2 aligns across 11 bases. The receptor was isolated from a man aged 35 to 55 in a cohort exposed to, infected with or recovered from COVID-19 (not recorded which). The specimen sequenced was PBMCs or T cells enriched from blood (not recorded which). CDR3 DNA: TGTGCCAGCAGTCAACACCTTCCGGGACTAGCGGTATACGAGCAGTACTTC. Protein product: CASSQHLPGLAVYEQYF.